A selection of T cell receptor beta chains follows, all from one sample in a study of cytomegalovirus exposure and HLA in healthy donors. The method was immunoSEQ multiplex PCR; TCRdb's version includes in-frame clones alone and lacks a portion of them. The sample records 270,000 or so clones, 80% to 90% being singletons. The sample comprised PBMCs. These receptors were obtained from a man aged 35 to 55 in good health and CMV-seropositive. Each CDR3 is given with its conserved first and last residue. D genes are given only for firm matches.

TRBJ2-7 | TRBV10-3 | TRBD1 | TGTGCCATCAGGCAGCAGGGGGCTCAATCCTACGAGCAGTACTTC | CAIRQQGAQSYEQYF
TRBJ1-2 | TRBV7-8 | - | TGTGCCAGCAGCTTAGACAGGGACTATGGCTACACCTTC | CASSLDRDYGYTF
TRBJ1-1 | TRBV29-1 | - | TGCAGCGTAGGGACAAGTAACACTGAAGCTTTCTTT | CSVGTSNTEAFF
TRBJ1-5 | TRBV6-1 | TRBD1 | TGTGCCAGCAGGGACCGGGACAGGGTAAATCAGCCCCAGCATTTT | CASRDRDRVNQPQHF
TRBJ2-7 | TRBV7-9 | TRBD1 | TGTTCCAGCAGCTTAGCTGGGACAGGGTCAGGTGAGCAGTACTTC | CSSSLAGTGSGEQYF
TRBJ2-1 | TRBV5-1 | - | TGCGCCAGCAGCTTGGACGGGTCGGATGAGCAGTTCTTC | CASSLDGSDEQFF
TRBJ2-7 | TRBV18 | - | TGTGCCAGCTCACCGAGCCGGGGGTTACTGGACGAGCAGTACTTC | CASSPSRGLLDEQYF
TRBJ1-4 | TRBV29-1 | TRBD1 | TGCAGCGTTGCATGGACAGGTCGTGAAAAACTGTTTTTT | CSVAWTGREKLFF
TRBJ2-1 | TRBV7-9 | - | TGTTCCATCAGCTCCTTTCTACTAGAATCCTACAATGAGCAGTTCTTC | CSISSFLLESYNEQFF
TRBJ2-1 | TRBV28 | - | TGTGCCAGCAGTTTTCTGAGCGACAATGAGCAGTTCTTC | CASSFLSDNEQFF
TRBJ2-2 | TRBV7-9 | TRBD2 | TGTGCCAGCAGCTTAGCTGGTCTACGGGAGGACACCGGGGAGCTGTTTTTT | CASSLAGLREDTGELFF
TRBJ2-3 | TRBV2 | TRBD2 | TGTGCCAGCAGTGAAGGGTTAGCGGGAGGGACAGATACGCAGTATTTT | CASSEGLAGGTDTQYF
TRBJ2-7 | TRBV6-5 | - | TGTGCCAGCAGTTACCTCGGGACTCCCCGCTACGAGCAGTACTTC | CASSYLGTPRYEQYF
TRBJ2-7 | TRBV7-2 | - | TGTGCCAGCAGCTCGCCTGGACTGGTACCCTCCTACGAGCAGTACTTC | CASSSPGLVPSYEQYF
TRBJ2-7 | TRBV28 | - | TGTGCCAGCAGTACAGGGCACAACTACGAGCAGTACTTC | CASSTGHNYEQYF
TRBJ1-5 | TRBV6-1 | TRBD1 | TGTGCCAGCACCAGGACAGGACTTAGCAATCAGCCCCAGCATTTT | CASTRTGLSNQPQHF